This T cell receptor (beta chain) was found in a study of CXCR3-negative and CXCR3-positive naive CD8 T cells. Study summary: Libraries each contributed about 1.5 +/- 0.3 million TRB reads, for roughly 140 million in total.

The study made its TRB cDNA libraries by 5' RACE, adding UMI labels. TCRdb reanalyzed the 5' RACE reads and collapses them to one entry per CDR3 protein, without DNA. In all, the sample yields some 68,000 distinct CDR3 sequences. This CDR3 contains 12 residues. From germline, CDR1 is SGHRS and CDR2 YFSETQ. Regarding the study as a whole: CXCR3-positive naive cells carried more hydrophobic TRB CDR3s than CXCR3-negative ones. TRBV-TRBJ usage matched between naive CXCR3-negative and CXCR3-positive cells but not between memory cells.

A word on this clonotype: The target antigen is unknown.

What was sequenced was naive CXCR3+ CD8+ T cells from blood. Noted subset: CD45RO-CCR7+CD27+CD95- naive CD8+ T cells expressing CXCR3 (TNR3+). The rearrangement links TRBV5-1 to TRBJ2-1. This clonotype was obtained from a human donor in good health. Some clones in this sample may be carry-over from other donors' samples. CDR3 sequence reads: CASSLFGNEQFF.